This entry concerns a single T cell receptor (beta chain). What it binds is not known. TCRdb's copy holds only in-frame clones and misses some; the assay was immunoSEQ multiplex PCR. Among tens of thousands of clones listed, roughly 88% were seen once. The source of the sample is a study of T cell responses to AZD1222 COVID-19 vaccine. Study results and limitations: Mapped onto spike, vaccine-associated CD4 TCRs spanned it and were dominant at 160-218 and 743-854. White British ancestry dominated among donors, who included more females, and clonal diversity was possibly underestimated.

Germline CDR1 DFQATT, CDR2 SNEGSKA (reference sequence). V was shortened by 3 bases and J by 5 bases, with 17 bases between the two germline ends. There are 15 residues in the CDR3. The source was peripheral blood, collected on day 0 of AZD1222 vaccination. The chain joins TRBV20-1 to TRBJ2-1; D possibly corresponds to TRBD2 (6 bases). The sequence derives from an adult in good health. CDR3 residues: CSASVASAANNEQFF. The CDR3 coding sequence is TGCAGTGCTAGTGTGGCTAGCGCGGCAAACAATGAGCAGTTCTTC.